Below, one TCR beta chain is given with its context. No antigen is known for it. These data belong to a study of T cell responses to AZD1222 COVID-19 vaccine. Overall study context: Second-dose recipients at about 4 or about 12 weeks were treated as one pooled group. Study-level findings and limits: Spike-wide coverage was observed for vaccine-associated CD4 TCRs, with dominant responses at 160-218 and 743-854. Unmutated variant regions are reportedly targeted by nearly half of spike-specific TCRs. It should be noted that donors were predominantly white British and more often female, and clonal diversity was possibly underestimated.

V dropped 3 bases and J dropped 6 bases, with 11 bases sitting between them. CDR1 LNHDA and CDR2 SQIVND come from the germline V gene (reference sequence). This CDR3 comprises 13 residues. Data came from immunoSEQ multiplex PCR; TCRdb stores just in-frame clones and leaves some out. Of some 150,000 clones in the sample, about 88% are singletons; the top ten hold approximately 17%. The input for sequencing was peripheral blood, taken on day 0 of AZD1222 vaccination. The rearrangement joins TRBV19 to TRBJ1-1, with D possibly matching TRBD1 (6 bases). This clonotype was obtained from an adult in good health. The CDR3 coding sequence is TGTGCCAGTAGTATCCGTAGGGGGGCTGAAGCTTTCTTT. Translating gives CASSIRRGAEAFF.